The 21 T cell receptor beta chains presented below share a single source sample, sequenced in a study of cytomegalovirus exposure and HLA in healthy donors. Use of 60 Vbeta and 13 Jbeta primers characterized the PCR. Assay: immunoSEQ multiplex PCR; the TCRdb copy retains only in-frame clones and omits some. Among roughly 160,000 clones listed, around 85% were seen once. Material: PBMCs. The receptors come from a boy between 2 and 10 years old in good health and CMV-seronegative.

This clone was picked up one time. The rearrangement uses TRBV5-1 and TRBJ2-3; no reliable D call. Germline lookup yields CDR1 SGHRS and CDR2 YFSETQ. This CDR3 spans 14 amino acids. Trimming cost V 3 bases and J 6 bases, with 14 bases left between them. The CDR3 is CASSSQSRSDTQYF. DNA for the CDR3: TGCGCCAGCAGCTCCCAAAGCCGTTCGGATACGCAGTATTTT.

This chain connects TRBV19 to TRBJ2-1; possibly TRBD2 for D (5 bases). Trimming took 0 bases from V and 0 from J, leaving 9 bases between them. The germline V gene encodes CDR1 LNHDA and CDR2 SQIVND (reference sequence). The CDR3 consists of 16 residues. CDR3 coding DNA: TGTGCCAGTAGTATAGATTCGGGGAGCTCCTACAATGAGCAGTTCTTC. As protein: CASSIDSGSSYNEQFF.

The CDR3 protein is CASTTWGRQGFLYEQYV. CDR3 bases: TGTGCCAGCACCACCTGGGGGAGACAGGGGTTTCTTTACGAGCAGTACGTC. This chain uses TRBV28 with TRBJ2-7, with 8 bases aligning to TRBD1. Germline V gene lookup returns CDR1 MDHEN and CDR2 SYDVKM. The CDR3 runs 17 residues. V was clipped by 7 bases and J by 4 bases; unmatched bases: 18.

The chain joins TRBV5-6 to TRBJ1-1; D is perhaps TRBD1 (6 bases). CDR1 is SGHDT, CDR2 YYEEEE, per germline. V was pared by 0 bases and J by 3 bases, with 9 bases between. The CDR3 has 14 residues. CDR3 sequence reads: CASSLDRVYTEAFF. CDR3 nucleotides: TGTGCCAGCAGCTTGGACAGGGTCTACACTGAAGCTTTCTTT.

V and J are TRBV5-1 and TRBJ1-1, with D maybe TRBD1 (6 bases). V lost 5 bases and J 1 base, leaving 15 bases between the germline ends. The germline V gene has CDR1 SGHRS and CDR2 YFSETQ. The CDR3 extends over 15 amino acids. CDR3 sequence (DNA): TGCGCCAGCAGTCCTGCCGGGACACCGAACACTGAAGCTTTCTTT. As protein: CASSPAGTPNTEAFF.

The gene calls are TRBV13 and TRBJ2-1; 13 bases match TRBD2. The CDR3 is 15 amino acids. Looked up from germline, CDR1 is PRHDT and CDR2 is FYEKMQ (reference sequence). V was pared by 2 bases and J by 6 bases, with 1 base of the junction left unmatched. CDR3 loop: CASSLRTSGSNEQFF. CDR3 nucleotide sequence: TGTGCCAGCAGCTTAAGGACTAGCGGGAGCAATGAGCAGTTCTTC.

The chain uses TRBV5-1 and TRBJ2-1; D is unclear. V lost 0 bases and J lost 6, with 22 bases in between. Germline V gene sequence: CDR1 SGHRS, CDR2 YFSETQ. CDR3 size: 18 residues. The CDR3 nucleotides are TGCGCCAGCAGCTTGGCCGGTCTGTATAGACAATATAGCAATGAGCAGTTCTTC. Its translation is CASSLAGLYRQYSNEQFF.

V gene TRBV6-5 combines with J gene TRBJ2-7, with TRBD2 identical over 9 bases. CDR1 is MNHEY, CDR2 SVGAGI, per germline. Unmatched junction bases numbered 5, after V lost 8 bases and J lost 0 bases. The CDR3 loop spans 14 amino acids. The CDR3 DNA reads TGTGCCAGCCGCCGACTAGCGGACTCCTACGAGCAGTACTTC. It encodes CASRRLADSYEQYF.

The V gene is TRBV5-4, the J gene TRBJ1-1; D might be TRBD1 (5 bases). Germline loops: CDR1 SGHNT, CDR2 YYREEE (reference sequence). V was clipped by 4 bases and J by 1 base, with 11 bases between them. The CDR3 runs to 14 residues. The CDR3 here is CASSPRQKNTEAFF. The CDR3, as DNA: TGTGCCAGCAGCCCAAGACAGAAGAACACTGAAGCTTTCTTT.

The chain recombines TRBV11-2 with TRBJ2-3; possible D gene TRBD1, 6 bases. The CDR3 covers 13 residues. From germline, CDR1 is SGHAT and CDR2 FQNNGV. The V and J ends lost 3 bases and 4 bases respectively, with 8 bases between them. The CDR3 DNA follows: TGTGCCAGCAGCTTCAGGGGCCCAGATACGCAGTATTTT. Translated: CASSFRGPDTQYF.

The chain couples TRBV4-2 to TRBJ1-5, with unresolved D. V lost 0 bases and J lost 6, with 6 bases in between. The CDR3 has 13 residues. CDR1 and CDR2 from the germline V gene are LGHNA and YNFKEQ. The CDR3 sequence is CASSQDFSQPQHF. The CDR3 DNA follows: TGTGCCAGCAGCCAAGATTTCTCTCAGCCCCAGCATTTT.

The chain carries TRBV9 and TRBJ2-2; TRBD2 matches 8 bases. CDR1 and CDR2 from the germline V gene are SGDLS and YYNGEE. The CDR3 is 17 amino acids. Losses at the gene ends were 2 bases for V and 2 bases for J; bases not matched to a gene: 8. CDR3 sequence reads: CASSVLTSGGNTGELFF. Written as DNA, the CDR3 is TGTGCCAGCAGCGTCCTCACTAGCGGTGGTAACACCGGGGAGCTGTTTTTT.

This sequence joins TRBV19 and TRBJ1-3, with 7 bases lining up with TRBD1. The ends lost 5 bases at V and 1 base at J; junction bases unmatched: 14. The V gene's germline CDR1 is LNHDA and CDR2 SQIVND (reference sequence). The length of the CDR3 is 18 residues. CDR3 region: CASSGEGAFSISGNTIYF. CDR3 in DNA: TGTGCCAGTAGTGGAGAGGGGGCGTTTAGTATTTCTGGAAACACCATATATTTT.

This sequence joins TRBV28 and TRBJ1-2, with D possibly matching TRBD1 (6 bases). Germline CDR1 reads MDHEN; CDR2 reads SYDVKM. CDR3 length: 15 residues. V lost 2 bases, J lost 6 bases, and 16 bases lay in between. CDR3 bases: TGTGCCAGCAGTTTAACTACAGGGTATTTCAATGGCTACACCTTC. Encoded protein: CASSLTTGYFNGYTF.

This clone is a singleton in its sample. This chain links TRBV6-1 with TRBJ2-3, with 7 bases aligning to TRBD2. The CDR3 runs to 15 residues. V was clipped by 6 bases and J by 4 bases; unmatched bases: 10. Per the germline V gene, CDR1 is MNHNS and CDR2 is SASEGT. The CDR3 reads CASRAGSREADTQYF. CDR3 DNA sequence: TGTGCCAGCAGAGCCGGGTCCCGGGAGGCAGATACGCAGTATTTT.

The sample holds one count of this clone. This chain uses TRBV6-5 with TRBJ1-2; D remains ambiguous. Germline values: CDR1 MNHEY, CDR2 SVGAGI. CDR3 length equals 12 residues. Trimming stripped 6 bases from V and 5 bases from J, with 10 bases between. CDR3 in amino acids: CASRSEGYGYTF. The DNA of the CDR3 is TGTGCCAGCAGGTCAGAGGGTTATGGCTACACCTTC.

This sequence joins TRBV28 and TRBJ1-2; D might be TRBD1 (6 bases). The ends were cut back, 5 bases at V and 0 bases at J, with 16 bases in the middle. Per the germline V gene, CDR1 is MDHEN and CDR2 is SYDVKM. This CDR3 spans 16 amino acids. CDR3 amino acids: CASSPTLQGPNYGYTF. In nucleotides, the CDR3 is TGTGCCAGCAGTCCGACCTTACAGGGACCTAACTATGGCTACACCTTC.

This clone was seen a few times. The CDR3 nucleotides are TGTGCCAGCAGCTTAAACCCCATGAAGATAGCAGCTGACGCCTACGAGCAGTACTTC. Amino acids: CASSLNPMKIAADAYEQYF. The genes are TRBV7-9 and TRBJ2-7; D is ambiguous. Trimming took 2 bases from V and 2 from J, leaving 25 bases between them. The CDR3 runs 19 residues. CDR1 is SEHNR, CDR2 FQNEAQ, per germline (reference sequence).

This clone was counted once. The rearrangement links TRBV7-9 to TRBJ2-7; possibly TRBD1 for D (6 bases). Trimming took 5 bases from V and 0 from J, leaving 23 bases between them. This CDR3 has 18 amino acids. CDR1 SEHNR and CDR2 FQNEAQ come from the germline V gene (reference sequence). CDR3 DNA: TGTGCCAGCAGCGCGACCACTTCCGGGACACTGCTCTCCTACGAGCAGTACTTC. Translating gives CASSATTSGTLLSYEQYF.

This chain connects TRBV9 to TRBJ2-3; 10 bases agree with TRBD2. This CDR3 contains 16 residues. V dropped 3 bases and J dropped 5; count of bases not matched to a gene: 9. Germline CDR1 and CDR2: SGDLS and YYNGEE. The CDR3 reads CASSAILAGDVDTQYF. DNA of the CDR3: TGTGCCAGCAGCGCCATTCTAGCGGGAGATGTAGATACGCAGTATTTT.

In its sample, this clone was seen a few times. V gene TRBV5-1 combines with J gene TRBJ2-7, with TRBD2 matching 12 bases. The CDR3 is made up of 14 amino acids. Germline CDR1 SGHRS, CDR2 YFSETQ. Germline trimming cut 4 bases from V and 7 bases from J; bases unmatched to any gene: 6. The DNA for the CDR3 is TGCGCCAGCAGCGCCGGACTAGCGGGGCGGGAGCAGTACGTC. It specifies CASSAGLAGREQYV.